This entry concerns a single T cell receptor (beta chain). Its specificity is not known. The data derive from a study of CD8+ T cells in alopecia areata. Once RNA had been extracted, it was reverse transcribed into cDNA to act as the sequencing template. Sequenced by immunoSEQ multiplex PCR; TCRdb stores in-frame clones only, minus some. The sample includes more than 95,000 clones, 41% of them seen just once. Germline V gene data show CDR1 as SGHAT and CDR2 as FQNNGV. The CDR3 consists of 16 residues. Trimming cost V 3 bases and J 4 bases, with 18 bases left between them. Study results and limitations: Across lesional scalp, and particularly alopecia totalis/universalis, clonality surpassed that of normal scalp.

The rearrangement joins TRBV11-2 to TRBJ2-5, with a weak D call TRBD2 (6 bases). The receptor was derived from a human donor with alopecia areata. Sequences were obtained from CD4+ T cells sorted from blood. The CDR3 DNA reads as TGTGCCAGCAGCTTTGGTCGATGGCGGGGTGGAGAGACCCAGTACTTC. It yields the protein CASSFGRWRGGETQYF.